The 26 T cell receptor beta chains given below trace back to one sample, sequenced in a study of cytomegalovirus exposure and HLA in healthy donors. In the PCR, 60 Vbeta and 13 Jbeta primers were used. Libraries were prepared by immunoSEQ multiplex PCR; TCRdb keeps only in-frame clonotypes and omits some of them. Of about 160,000 clones in the sample, over 75% were seen once. Sequenced: PBMCs. Receptors originate from a woman between 18 and 30 years old in good health and CMV-seronegative.

The table lists this clone with many counts. The chain has TRBV7-9 and TRBJ2-3, with 9 bases identical to TRBD1. V lost 5 bases and J lost 2; bases outside the gene matches: 11. This CDR3 is built from 17 residues. Looked up from germline, CDR1 is SEHNR and CDR2 is FQNEAQ (reference sequence). The DNA for the CDR3 is TGTGCCAGCAGCACTGGACAGGGGCCTTCGACCACAGATACGCAGTATTTT. Translating it yields CASSTGQGPSTTDTQYF.

This clone was seen once. For the CDR3, the DNA is TGCGCCAGCAGGGTCATGACTACTCAAGAGACCCAGTACTTC. This sequence encodes CASRVMTTQETQYF. The chain recombines TRBV5-1 with TRBJ2-5, with D maybe TRBD2 (5 bases). The V gene lost 5 bases and the J gene lost 2 bases, with 13 bases spanning the gap. There are 14 residues in the CDR3. The germline V gene has CDR1 SGHRS and CDR2 YFSETQ.

The chain carries TRBV29-1 and TRBJ1-2; TRBD1 is a possible D gene (6 bases). The germline V and J ends were trimmed by 0 bases and 8 bases, with 10 bases remaining between them. Germline CDR1 SQVTM, CDR2 ANQGSEA. The CDR3 is 12 amino acids. The CDR3 DNA sequence: TGCAGCGTTGAAGATCAGGGGAGAGGCTACACCTTC. As protein: CSVEDQGRGYTF.

The rearrangement joins TRBV4-1 to TRBJ2-1; 12 bases match TRBD2. Germline loops: CDR1 MGHRA, CDR2 YSYEKL. The CDR3 length is 18 residues. After removal of 0 bases from V and 5 bases from J, the junction contained 8 bases not matched to a gene. CDR3 coding DNA: TGCGCCAGCAGCCAAGATTTGACTAGCGGGAGTAGTGACAATGAGCAGTTCTTC. It is translated as CASSQDLTSGSSDNEQFF.

The V call is TRBV6-1, the J call TRBJ2-7, with D possibly TRBD1 on 5 matching bases. Trimming removed 5 bases from V and 4 bases from J, with 12 bases in between. CDR1 is MNHNS and CDR2 is SASEGT in the germline V gene. The CDR3 spans 13 residues. CDR3 bases: TGTGCCAGCAGTCTCACCGGACAATACGAGCAGTACTTC. It specifies CASSLTGQYEQYF.

The rearrangement links TRBV6-1 to TRBJ2-5, with 8 bases aligning to TRBD1. The V gene end was trimmed by 6 bases and the J gene end by 3 bases; junction bases not matched to a gene: 9. This CDR3 is 15 amino acids long. Germline CDR1 is MNHNS and CDR2 is SASEGT. CDR3 nucleotide sequence: TGTGCCAGCAGGGACGTACAGGGGGGCAAAGAGACCCAGTACTTC. Protein: CASRDVQGGKETQYF.

The genes are TRBV5-4 and TRBJ1-2, with D perhaps TRBD1 (6 bases). CDR3 length: 14 amino acids. The germline V and J ends were trimmed by 3 bases and 3 bases, with 12 bases remaining between them. Germline CDR1 and CDR2: SGHNT and YYREEE (reference sequence). The CDR3 spells CASSSGQRDYGYTF. The CDR3 bases are TGTGCCAGCAGCTCTGGACAGAGGGACTATGGCTACACCTTC.

The chain uses TRBV5-1 and TRBJ1-3; TRBD1 aligns across 9 bases. Germline CDR1 is SGHRS and CDR2 is YFSETQ. Trimming took 0 bases from V and 2 from J; bases not matched to a gene: 3. CDR3 length equals 16 residues. CDR3 protein: CASSLEGTGTGNTIYF. CDR3 nucleotide sequence: TGCGCCAGCAGCTTGGAAGGGACAGGGACTGGAAACACCATATATTTT.

This clone was counted between two and nine times. The chain carries TRBV18 and TRBJ1-5; weak D call: TRBD1 (6 bases). CDR3 length: 14 amino acids. Germline CDR1 and CDR2: KGHSH and LQKENI. V was clipped by 2 bases and J by 7 bases, with 12 bases between them. CDR3 sequence reads: CASSPETGSQPQHF. The CDR3 bases are TGTGCCAGCTCACCAGAGACAGGATCGCAGCCCCAGCATTTT. Based on the CDR3 plus reference TRBV18 and TRBJ1-5, the full variable domain is NAGVMQNPRHLVRRRGQEARLRCSPMKGHSHVYWYRQLPEEGLKFMVYLQKENIIDESGMPKERFSAEFPKEGPSILRIQQVVRGDSAAYFCASSPETGSQPQHFGDGTRLSIL.

The chain uses TRBV5-4 and TRBJ2-2, with 12 bases matching TRBD1. Germline CDR1 is SGHNT and CDR2 is YYREEE (reference sequence). CDR3 length equals 15 residues. The ends lost 2 bases at V and 7 bases at J; junction bases unmatched: 3. The CDR3 region has the DNA TGTGCCAGCAGCTTCGGGACAGGGGGCGTCGGGGAGCTGTTTTTT. Translation gives CASSFGTGGVGELFF.

The chain couples TRBV6-5 to TRBJ2-7, with a tentative D call TRBD2 (5 bases). The CDR3 extends over 13 amino acids. Germline values: CDR1 MNHEY, CDR2 SVGAGI. V was trimmed by 8 bases and J by 3 bases, leaving 14 bases between them. This CDR3 reads CASETSSLYEQYF. CDR3 bases: TGTGCCAGCGAAACCTCTAGCCTCTACGAGCAGTACTTC.

The rearrangement joins TRBV6-5 to TRBJ2-2; D gene unclear. The germline gives CDR1 MNHEY, CDR2 SVGAGI. V lost 10 bases and J 2 bases, leaving 11 bases between the germline ends. The CDR3 totals 13 residues. CDR3: CATLQANTGELFF. CDR3 DNA sequence: TGTGCCACCCTCCAAGCAAACACCGGGGAGCTGTTTTTT.

The chain has TRBV6-1 and TRBJ1-5; 9 bases line up with TRBD1. The CDR3 contains 19 residues. From germline, CDR1 is MNHNS and CDR2 SASEGT. Trimming removed 3 bases from V and 4 bases from J; junction bases left unmatched: 16. The CDR3 nucleotides read TGTGCCAGCAGTGATAGTTTACGGACAGGGGCGACATTGAATCAGCCCCAGCATTTT. Amino acids: CASSDSLRTGATLNQPQHF.

The rearrangement links TRBV9 to TRBJ2-1; a possible D gene is TRBD1 (5 bases). The CDR3 runs to 17 residues. Germline values: CDR1 SGDLS, CDR2 YYNGEE. Trimming left V 0 bases short and J 6 bases short, with 19 bases between. CDR3 residues: CASSVELRAGWANEQFF. In DNA form, the CDR3 reads TGTGCCAGCAGCGTAGAGCTTCGGGCAGGGTGGGCCAATGAGCAGTTCTTC.

This clone was detected a few times. The chain is built from TRBV7-3 and TRBJ2-7; the match to TRBD2 covers 10 bases. CDR1 and CDR2 from the germline V gene are SGHTA and FQGTGA. This CDR3 contains 15 residues. V was pared by 5 bases and J by 5 bases, with 9 bases of the junction left unmatched. In DNA, the CDR3 is TGTGCCAGCAGCACAGCTAGCGGGAGCTTCCACGAGCAGTACTTC. Protein product: CASSTASGSFHEQYF.

The rearrangement joins TRBV30 to TRBJ1-2; tentative D call: TRBD1 (5 bases). V lost 0 bases to trimming and J lost 8 bases, with 13 bases between them. The V gene's germline CDR1 is GTSNPN and CDR2 SVGIG (reference sequence). This CDR3 spans 13 amino acids. CDR3 region: CAWSVGGFEGYTF. CDR3 nucleotides: TGTGCCTGGAGTGTCGGGGGATTTGAGGGCTACACCTTC.

The chain recombines TRBV4-1 with TRBJ2-1; 10 bases are a match to TRBD1. The CDR3 totals 14 residues. Trimming at V came to 4 bases and at J to 12 bases, leaving 9 bases not matched to a gene. Germline CDR1 MGHRA, CDR2 YSYEKL. The CDR3 is CASSRRETGGRQFF. CDR3 in DNA: TGCGCCAGCAGCCGCCGAGAGACAGGGGGCCGGCAGTTCTTC.

This clone was seen only a few times. This sequence joins TRBV15 and TRBJ1-2, with TRBD1 matching over 7 bases. After removal of 11 bases from V and 1 base from J, the junction contained 7 bases not matched to a gene. The CDR3 runs to 13 residues. CDR1 and CDR2 (germline): LNHNV, YYDKDF (reference sequence). CDR3 DNA: TGTGCCTCCCGGGACAGCAGTAACTATGGCTACACCTTC. It translates to CASRDSSNYGYTF.

In this sample, this clone turned up a few times. This chain joins TRBV6-5 and TRBJ2-7, with a possible D match to TRBD1 (6 bases). V was shortened by 0 bases and J by 2 bases, with 11 bases between the two germline ends. The V gene's germline CDR1 is MNHEY and CDR2 SVGAGI. The CDR3 has 15 amino acids. CDR3 nucleotide sequence: TGTGCCAGCAGTTACTCGACAGGAGTCCCCTACGAGCAGTACTTC. Protein: CASSYSTGVPYEQYF.

The chain has TRBV7-3 and TRBJ1-1; D is ambiguous. The germline V gene encodes CDR1 SGHTA and CDR2 FQGTGA. Trimming removed 4 bases from V and 4 bases from J, with 10 bases in between. This CDR3 is built from 13 residues. The DNA of the CDR3 is TGTGCCAGCAGCTCAGGTTCTCCCACTGAAGCTTTCTTT. Translation gives CASSSGSPTEAFF.

The V and J genes are TRBV6-1 and TRBJ1-1; D perhaps matches TRBD1 (5 bases). Trimming pared 6 bases from V and 6 bases from J, leaving 20 bases between. CDR3 length equals 15 residues. CDR1 and CDR2 from the germline V gene are MNHNS and SASEGT. CDR3 DNA: TGTGCCAGCAGGATACTTCAGGGAGGCTTGGCTGAAGCTTTCTTT. This translates into CASRILQGGLAEAFF.

This chain uses TRBV11-2 with TRBJ2-5; D is ambiguous. Trimming pared 0 bases from V and 0 bases from J, leaving 14 bases between. Germline loops: CDR1 SGHAT, CDR2 FQNNGV. The CDR3 totals 17 residues. This chain's CDR3 is CASSLDHDLWYQETQYF. The CDR3 DNA follows: TGTGCCAGCAGCTTAGATCACGACTTATGGTACCAAGAGACCCAGTACTTC.

The chain employs TRBV7-2 and TRBJ1-5, with TRBD1 identical over 8 bases. V dropped 3 bases and J dropped 6; count of bases not matched to a gene: 7. CDR3 length equals 15 residues. Germline CDR1 and CDR2: SGHTA and FQGNSA. The CDR3 coding sequence is TGTGCCAGCAGCTTTGGACAGGGTGGGACTCAGCCCCAGCATTTT. This sequence encodes CASSFGQGGTQPQHF.

The chain combines TRBV28 with TRBJ2-3; TRBD2 is a possible D gene (6 bases). CDR3 size: 16 residues. V lost 5 bases and J 6 bases, leaving 21 bases between the germline ends. Germline CDR1 MDHEN, CDR2 SYDVKM. The CDR3 region has the DNA TGTGCCAGCAGTATTGGGGGGAGGCCAACCGGGGATACGCAGTATTTT. It codes for CASSIGGRPTGDTQYF.

This clone showed up just a few times. The V gene is TRBV6-1, the J gene TRBJ1-2, with 11 positions matching TRBD1. Germline V gene sequence: CDR1 MNHNS, CDR2 SASEGT. The CDR3 length is 14 residues. J gave up 5 bases and V 7 bases, and 6 bases lay outside the gene matches. In DNA, the CDR3 is TGTGCCAGCAATCCGGACAGGGGGCTTTATGGCTACACCTTC. Translated: CASNPDRGLYGYTF.

The rearrangement joins TRBV6-1 to TRBJ1-2; 9 bases align to TRBD1. The CDR3 has 13 residues. V shed 6 bases, J shed 6 bases, and the junction held 5 bases outside the gene matches. Germline lookup yields CDR1 MNHNS and CDR2 SASEGT. DNA of the CDR3: TGTGCCAGCAGCCTACAGGGGGCGGATGGCTACACCTTC. Its protein is CASSLQGADGYTF.